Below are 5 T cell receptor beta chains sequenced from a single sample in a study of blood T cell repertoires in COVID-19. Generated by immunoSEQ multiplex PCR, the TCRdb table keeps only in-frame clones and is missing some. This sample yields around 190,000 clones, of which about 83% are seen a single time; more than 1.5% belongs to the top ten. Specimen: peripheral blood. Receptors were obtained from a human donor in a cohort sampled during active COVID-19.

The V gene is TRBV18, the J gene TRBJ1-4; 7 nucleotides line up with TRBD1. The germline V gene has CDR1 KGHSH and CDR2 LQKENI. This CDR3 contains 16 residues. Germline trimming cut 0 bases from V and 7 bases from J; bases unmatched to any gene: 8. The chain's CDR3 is CASSPPAGGESEKLFF. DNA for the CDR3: TGTGCCAGCTCACCACCAGCAGGGGGTGAGAGTGAAAAACTGTTTTTT.

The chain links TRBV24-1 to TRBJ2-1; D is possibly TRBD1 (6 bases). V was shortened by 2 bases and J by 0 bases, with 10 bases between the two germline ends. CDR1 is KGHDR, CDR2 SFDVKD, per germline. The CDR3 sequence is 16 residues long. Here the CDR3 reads CATSDSQGSSYNEQFF. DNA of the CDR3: TGTGCCACCAGTGATTCACAGGGTAGCTCCTACAATGAGCAGTTCTTC.

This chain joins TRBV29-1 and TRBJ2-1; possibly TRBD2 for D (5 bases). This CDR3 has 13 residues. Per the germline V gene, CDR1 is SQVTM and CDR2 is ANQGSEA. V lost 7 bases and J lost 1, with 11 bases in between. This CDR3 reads CSAGGLSYNEQFF. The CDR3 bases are TGCAGCGCCGGAGGCCTATCCTACAATGAGCAGTTCTTC.

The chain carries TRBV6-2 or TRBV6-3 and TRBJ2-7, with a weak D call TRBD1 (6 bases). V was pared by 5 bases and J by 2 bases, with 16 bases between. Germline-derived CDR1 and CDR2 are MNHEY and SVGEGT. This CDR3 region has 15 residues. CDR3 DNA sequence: TGTGCCAGCAGTACAGGTTTGAGGACAGCCTACGAGCAGTACTTC. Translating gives CASSTGLRTAYEQYF.

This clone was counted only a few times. CDR3 in DNA: TGTGCCAGCACCGCTCGGCCAGGGCTCAGCACTGAAGCTTTCTTT. Translation gives CASTARPGLSTEAFF. V usage is TRBV9 and J usage is TRBJ1-1, with D tentatively TRBD1 (5 bases). V was cut by 6 bases and J by 4 bases, with 19 bases left in between. Germline V gene lookup returns CDR1 SGDLS and CDR2 YYNGEE. CDR3 size: 15 residues.